One and the same sample provided the 19 T cell receptor beta chains below, sequenced in a study of blood T cell repertoires in COVID-19. The repertoire was sequenced with immunoSEQ multiplex PCR; TCRdb's copy has only in-frame clones and lacks some. The profile shows some 210,000 clones, around four fifths of them singletons. The sequenced sample consisted of peripheral blood. These receptors were obtained from a woman aged 45-59 years with active or convalescent COVID-19.

The V gene is TRBV14, the J gene TRBJ1-1; D is uncertain. CDR3 size: 16 residues. The V gene's germline CDR1 is SGHDN and CDR2 FVKESK. Trimming pared 0 bases from V and 1 base from J, leaving 12 bases between. The CDR3 is CASSQDYTPGNTEAFF. The CDR3 nucleotides are TGTGCCAGCAGCCAAGATTACACACCGGGGAACACTGAAGCTTTCTTT.

The chain uses TRBV28 and TRBJ1-6; 8 nucleotides match TRBD1. V lost 5 bases to trimming and J lost 10 bases; unmatched junction nucleotides: 13. Germline V gene data show CDR1 as MDHEN and CDR2 as SYDVKM. CDR3 length: 16 amino acids. CDR3 nucleotide sequence: TGTGCCAGCAGTCTGAATGCCGGGACAGGAAGATCACCCCTCCACTTT. This translates into CASSLNAGTGRSPLHF.

The chain employs TRBV7-9 and TRBJ2-7; 9 nucleotides match TRBD2. The CDR3 is 15 amino acids. The J segment lost 2 bases and the V segment lost 1 base, leaving 3 bases of the junction unmatched. Germline CDR1 is SEHNR and CDR2 is FQNEAQ (reference sequence). The CDR3 protein is CASSLESGGTYEQYF. The CDR3 DNA follows: TGTGCCAGCAGCTTAGAAAGCGGGGGGACCTACGAGCAGTACTTC.

The gene calls are TRBV4-2 and TRBJ1-4, with TRBD1 as a possible D gene (6 bases). The CDR3 is made up of 18 amino acids. Germline values: CDR1 LGHNA, CDR2 YNFKEQ. The V gene lost 5 bases and the J gene lost 2 bases, with 21 bases spanning the gap. CDR3 protein: CASSSLGGRQVTNEKLFF. The CDR3 DNA is TGTGCCAGCAGCTCGCTCGGGGGGCGGCAGGTGACTAATGAAAAACTGTTTTTT.

Comments on this clone: The junction differs from germline at one of its ends, possibly a read error. This CDR3 reads CASSLRAGGARIF. The CDR3 DNA sequence: TGTGCCAGCAGCTTAAGGGCGGGGGGGGCCCGAATCTTC. The V call is TRBV7-8, the J call TRBJ2-1; 9 bases align to TRBD2. This CDR3 contains 13 residues. Germline V gene lookup returns CDR1 SGHVS and CDR2 FQNEAQ.

CDR3 in DNA: TGTGCCAGCAGAGGAAACAGCTACTATGGCTACACCTTC. Translating it yields CASRGNSYYGYTF. V and J are TRBV6-5 and TRBJ1-2; D is unclear. Trimming shortened V by 6 bases and J by 3 bases, and 11 bases separated the two germline ends. This CDR3 has 13 amino acids. The V gene's germline CDR1 is MNHEY and CDR2 SVGAGI.

This sequence joins TRBV6-1 and TRBJ1-2, with D possibly matching TRBD1 (5 bases). Trimming took 1 base from V and 2 from J, leaving 20 bases between them. This CDR3 region has 18 residues. Germline assignment: CDR1 MNHNS and CDR2 SASEGT. The chain's CDR3 is CASSEDPGRAYGNYGYTF. The CDR3 bases are TGTGCCAGCAGTGAAGACCCGGGCAGGGCCTATGGCAACTATGGCTACACCTTC.

This clone appeared a few times. Additional DNA sequences in this sample encode the identical CDR3. The chain joins TRBV5-1 to TRBJ2-5; D may be TRBD2 (5 bases). The CDR3 loop spans 13 amino acids. With 3 bases removed from V and 4 bases from J, the gap between germline ends came to 10 bases. Germline assignment: CDR1 SGHRS and CDR2 YFSETQ. The CDR3 loop is CASSSLAGETQYF. The CDR3 DNA reads TGCGCCAGCAGCTCCCTCGCGGGAGAGACCCAGTACTTC.

V is TRBV5-1 and J is TRBJ1-4; a possible D gene is TRBD1 (6 bases). The CDR3 sequence is 17 residues long. Germline CDR1 reads SGHRS; CDR2 reads YFSETQ. Trimming stripped 4 bases from V and 2 bases from J, with 18 bases between. The CDR3 DNA sequence: TGCGCCAGCAGCCCGGACGTGGGGGCCAGGACTAATGAAAAACTGTTTTTT. Protein sequence: CASSPDVGARTNEKLFF. Variable domain in full (rest from reference TRBV5-1 and TRBJ1-4): KAGVTQTPRYLIKTRGQQVTLSCSPISGHRSVSWYQQTPGQGLQFLFEYFSETQRNKGNFPGRFSGRQFSNSRSEMNVSTLELGDSALYLCASSPDVGARTNEKLFFGSGTQLSVL.

V gene TRBV25-1 combines with J gene TRBJ2-3, with D possibly matching TRBD1 (5 bases). The germline V gene has CDR1 MGHDK and CDR2 SYGVNS. This CDR3 is 13 amino acids long. V lost 8 bases, J lost 2 bases, and 11 bases lay in between. CDR3: CASSPTATDTQYF. The CDR3 region has the DNA TGTGCCAGCTCCCCGACAGCCACAGATACGCAGTATTTT.

The chain combines TRBV6-6 with TRBJ2-5; D is undetermined. The CDR3 sequence is 11 residues long. The germline V gene has CDR1 MNHNY and CDR2 SVGAGI (reference sequence). Trimming took 8 bases from V and 4 from J, leaving 8 bases between them. In DNA, the CDR3 is TGTGCCAGCTCTGTCTCAGAGACCCAGTACTTC. Amino acids: CASSVSETQYF.

This sequence joins TRBV5-1 and TRBJ1-2; D may be TRBD1 (5 bases). The germline V gene has CDR1 SGHRS and CDR2 YFSETQ. The CDR3 length is 13 residues. Trimming took off 2 bases at V and 3 bases at J, with 8 bases between the two ends. DNA of the CDR3: TGCGCCAGCAGCTTCGACAGTGACTATGGCTACACCTTC. It codes for CASSFDSDYGYTF.

The CDR3 DNA sequence: TGTGCCAGCAGCTTAGTAGGGACTAGCGGGCCAGGTACGCAGTATTTT. It encodes CASSLVGTSGPGTQYF. The gene calls are TRBV11-2 and TRBJ2-3; 12 bases line up with TRBD2. CDR1 and CDR2 (germline): SGHAT, FQNNGV. This CDR3 contains 16 residues. The J segment lost 8 bases and the V segment lost 1 base, leaving 7 bases of the junction unmatched.

This chain uses TRBV5-6 with TRBJ1-2, with a tentative D call TRBD1 (5 bases). Germline values: CDR1 SGHDT, CDR2 YYEEEE. The CDR3 has 14 residues. V lost 4 bases to trimming and J lost 11 bases, with 21 bases between them. Here the CDR3 reads CASSPTRTSATYTF. DNA for the CDR3: TGTGCCAGCAGCCCAACTCGGACATCCGCCACTTACACCTTC.

The CDR3 here is CASSLALAGVNQPQHF. Written as DNA, the CDR3 is TGTGCCAGCAGCTTAGCGCTCGCAGGGGTAAATCAGCCCCAGCATTTT. The chain employs TRBV7-9 and TRBJ1-5; a possible D gene is TRBD1 (6 bases). The CDR3 totals 16 residues. Germline CDR1 SEHNR, CDR2 FQNEAQ (reference sequence). The V end was cut by 0 bases, the J end by 4 bases, with 13 bases between. Together with reference TRBV7-9 and TRBJ1-5, the CDR3 gives the full variable domain: DTGVSQNPRHKITKRGQNVTFRCDPISEHNRLYWYRQTLGQGPEFLTYFQNEAQLEKSRLLSDRFSAERPKGSFSTLEIQRTEQGDSAMYLCASSLALAGVNQPQHFGDGTRLSIL.

The rearrangement joins TRBV25-1 to TRBJ2-5; 8 bases are shared with TRBD1. Germline V gene lookup returns CDR1 MGHDK and CDR2 SYGVNS. This CDR3 contains 13 residues. J was trimmed by 5 bases and V by 4 bases; bases with no gene match: 3. DNA for the CDR3: TGTGCCAGCAGTGGGGCAGGGGGCGAGACCCAGTACTTC. Translating it yields CASSGAGGETQYF.

Details on this clone: One end of the junction fails to match germline, which may point to a read error. The chain is built from TRBV29-1 and TRBJ1-2; 8 bases are shared with TRBD1. Germline CDR1 SQVTM, CDR2 ANQGSEA. The CDR3 totals 11 residues. The CDR3 bases are TGCAGCATTGACAGGGGTGGTGGCTACACCTTC. Protein: CSIDRGGGYTF.

The gene calls are TRBV10-3 and TRBJ2-7; 7 bases are shared with TRBD1. Germline values: CDR1 ENHRY, CDR2 SYGVKD. J gave up 5 bases and V 4 bases, and 2 bases lay outside the gene matches. The CDR3 sequence is 12 residues long. Here the CDR3 DNA reads TGTGCCATCAGTGCGCAGGGGGACGAGCAGTACTTC. It translates to CAISAQGDEQYF.

This clone has a single count. The CDR3 spells CASSIEGSNYGYTF. CDR3 bases: TGTGCCAGTAGTATCGAGGGCTCTAACTATGGCTACACCTTC. The V and J genes are TRBV19 and TRBJ1-2, with D unresolved. Trimming stripped 3 bases from V and 0 bases from J, with 8 bases between. The CDR3 is 14 amino acids. The germline V gene encodes CDR1 LNHDA and CDR2 SQIVND (reference sequence). Drawing the rest from reference TRBV19 and TRBJ1-2, the complete variable domain is DGGITQSPKYLFRKEGQNVTLSCEQNLNHDAMYWYRQDPGQGLRLIYYSQIVNDFQKGDIAEGYSVSREKKESFPLTVTSAQKNPTAFYLCASSIEGSNYGYTFGSGTRLTVV.